The entry that follows covers one T cell receptor beta chain sequence. Original analysis: Counts of nucleated cells, estimated from reference gene primer amplification, were obtained. TCRdb keeps only in-frame clones here, not all; method: immunoSEQ multiplex PCR. That table gives V, J and clone size, and the DNA gave D and trimming. The sample consists of about 78,000 clones, 65% to 85% of them appearing once. With V trimmed by 4 bases and J by 4 bases, 12 bases remained unmatched. The CDR3 totals 16 residues. The V gene's germline CDR1 is MNHEY and CDR2 SVGEGT. This sample is part of a study of blood T cell repertoires in COVID-19. Study-level information: The United States, Italy and Spain supplied acute and convalescent COVID-19 samples. The cDNA or gDNA used as material had been derived from T cells, B-cell-depleted T cells, or PBMCs.

The TCR was taken from a man aged 55 to 69 with active or convalescent COVID-19. The material sequenced was peripheral blood. The chain uses TRBV6-2 or TRBV6-3 and TRBJ2-5, with TRBD2 matching over 7 bases. CDR3 loop: CASSSLGLSGAETQYF. The CDR3 nucleotides are TGTGCCAGCAGTTCCCTGGGACTAAGCGGGGCAGAGACCCAGTACTTC.